Detailed here is one T cell receptor beta chain. Its specificity is not known. CDR1 and CDR2 from the germline V gene are MGHRA and YSYEKL. This CDR3 is built from 14 residues. With 3 bases removed from V and 2 bases from J, the gap between germline ends came to 10 bases. This specimen comes from a study of T cell responses to AZD1222 COVID-19 vaccine. The study, taken as a whole, reports: Vaccine-associated CD4 TCRs ranged over spike, dominating at 160-218 and 743-854. Donors in the cohort were predominantly white British and more often female, and clonal diversity was possibly underestimated. Elevations in Spike-specific TCR breadth and depth followed administration of two AZD1222 doses.

Measured with immunoSEQ multiplex PCR; TCRdb has only the in-frame clones, and not every one. The table records 150,000 to 200,000 clones, 90% to 95% of them present only once. Sequences were derived from peripheral blood, sampled on day 0 of AZD1222 vaccination. This sequence originates from an adult in good health. The rearrangement joins TRBV4-1 to TRBJ1-2; D ambiguous. The CDR3 region has the DNA TGCGCCAGCAGCCACCCCACCGTCAACTATGGCTACACCTTC. It translates to CASSHPTVNYGYTF.